Only a few counts were recorded for the clone carrying this TCR beta chain. Its antigen is currently unknown. CDR1 SGHTA and CDR2 FQGNSA come from the germline V gene. V was clipped by 1 base and J by 11 bases; unmatched bases: 12. The CDR3 loop spans 15 amino acids. The data originate from a study of T cells in Graves' hyperthyroidism and ophthalmopathy. Broader study findings: From stable hyperthyroidism, ophthalmopathy was set apart by a 13 V-J model. Most thyroid clonotypes that were expanded above 0.001 also turned up in blood.

Amplification of TCR beta CDR3 regions used RNA as the template. The HTBI set primed first-round TCR CDR3 RT-PCR. TCRdb re-called the multiplex PCR reads with MiXCR, one entry per CDR3 protein. The table shows nearly 600,000 distinct CDR3 sequences, with 12% to 15% occurring only once. Ophthalmopathy patients had moderate-to-severe active disease, CAS ≥3, NOSPECS ≥4, and disease duration under 3 months. The origin of this receptor is a woman aged 18-29 years with Graves' ophthalmopathy. This chain links TRBV7-2 with TRBJ1-2, with 8 bases that match TRBD1. Sequencing input: blood. This chain's CDR3 is CASSLDTGTGGRYTF. The CDR3 nucleotides read TGTGCCAGCAGCTTAGACACCGGGACAGGCGGCAGGTACACCTTC.